Listed below are T cell receptor beta chains from one sample, sequenced in a study of T-cell reconstitution after alpha-beta-depleted transplantation in children. From the PCR reads, TCRdb called clonotypes with MiXCR, one entry per CDR3 protein. The table has fewer than 250,000 distinct CDR3 sequences, roughly 18% seen once. Source: PBMCs, mostly from graft donor cells, taken 360 days after TCRalphabeta/CD19-depleted stem cell transplant. The source of these receptors is a male patient aged 2-10 years who had a stem cell transplant for acute lymphoblastic leukemia, so the T cells may come from the graft donor. Each CDR3 is given with its conserved first and last residue. D genes are given only for firm matches. Size is omitted from some rows. Given values are once, few, many or a class for expanded clones.

CDR3 DNA: TGTGCCAGCAGCCGGGACAGTGGCTACACCTTC
CDR3 protein: CASSRDSGYTF
D gene: TRBD1
V gene: TRBV6-1
J gene: TRBJ1-2
clone size: NA

CDR3 DNA: TGTGCCAGCAGTTTAGGCAGGGGCCCCTCGGATGAGCAGTTCTTC
CDR3 protein: CASSLGRGPSDEQFF
D gene: NA
V gene: TRBV12-3/TRBV12-4
J gene: TRBJ2-1
clone size: few

CDR3 DNA: TGCGCCAGCAGCTTGCATCTAGCGGGAGGGCTATCCCAGTACTTC
CDR3 protein: CASSLHLAGGLSQYF
D gene: TRBD2
V gene: TRBV5-1
J gene: TRBJ2-5
clone size: few

CDR3 DNA: TGTGCCAGCAGCCCCGGGGTAGCTTCAGATACGCAGTATTTT
CDR3 protein: CASSPGVASDTQYF
D gene: NA
V gene: TRBV7-2
J gene: TRBJ2-3
clone size: NA

CDR3 DNA: TGTGCCAGCAGCTCCCCCCTCGACAGGGTCAATACAGATACGCAGTATTTT
CDR3 protein: CASSSPLDRVNTDTQYF
D gene: TRBD1
V gene: TRBV5-6
J gene: TRBJ2-3
clone size: few

CDR3 DNA: TGTGCCATTACCGGGCGGGCTAGGCCCACAGATACGCAGTATTTT
CDR3 protein: CAITGRARPTDTQYF
D gene: NA
V gene: TRBV7-2
J gene: TRBJ2-3
clone size: NA

CDR3 DNA: TGCAGTGCTAGAGCCACTAGCGGGGGCCCTATCTACAATGAGCAGTTCTTC
CDR3 protein: CSARATSGGPIYNEQFF
D gene: TRBD2
V gene: TRBV20-1
J gene: TRBJ2-1
clone size: NA

CDR3 DNA: TGTGCCAGCAGTTACCGGACAGGGGGCGCGGTGGGTGAAGCTTTCTTT
CDR3 protein: CASSYRTGGAVGEAFF
D gene: TRBD1
V gene: TRBV6-5
J gene: TRBJ1-1
clone size: NA

CDR3 DNA: TGTGCCAGCAGCTATCACCGGGACAGGGCATCCGGGGAGCTGTTTTTT
CDR3 protein: CASSYHRDRASGELFF
D gene: TRBD1
V gene: TRBV12-3/TRBV12-4
J gene: TRBJ2-2
clone size: many

CDR3 DNA: TGTGCCAGCAGCTTAGAGGTCGGAGGGGAAGCTTTCTTT
CDR3 protein: CASSLEVGGEAFF
D gene: NA
V gene: TRBV7-9
J gene: TRBJ1-1
clone size: NA

CDR3 DNA: TGCGCCAGCAGCACTAGCGGGTCTGAGACCCAGTACTTC
CDR3 protein: CASSTSGSETQYF
D gene: TRBD2
V gene: TRBV5-1
J gene: TRBJ2-5
clone size: many

CDR3 DNA: TGTGCCAGCAGGCTGGACCCACTATTAAACTACGAGCAGTACTTC
CDR3 protein: CASRLDPLLNYEQYF
D gene: NA
V gene: TRBV7-2
J gene: TRBJ2-7
clone size: few

CDR3 DNA: TGCAGTGCTAGAGATCATAGGACAGGGGTTGAAAATGAGCAGTTCTTC
CDR3 protein: CSARDHRTGVENEQFF
D gene: TRBD1
V gene: TRBV20-1
J gene: TRBJ2-1
clone size: few

CDR3 DNA: TGCAGCGGGGGGACAGATGATACCTACGAGCAGTACTTC
CDR3 protein: CSGGTDDTYEQYF
D gene: TRBD1
V gene: TRBV29-1
J gene: TRBJ2-7
clone size: few

CDR3 DNA: TGTGCCAGCAGTTACTCGGGACCTCAGGGGGCCTGGGAGACCCAGTACTTC
CDR3 protein: CASSYSGPQGAWETQYF
D gene: TRBD1
V gene: TRBV6-2/TRBV6-3
J gene: TRBJ2-5
clone size: NA

CDR3 DNA: TGTGCCAGCAGTGGGGCCAACGTCGGACTACAAGAGACCCAGTACTTC
CDR3 protein: CASSGANVGLQETQYF
D gene: NA
V gene: TRBV28
J gene: TRBJ2-5
clone size: NA

CDR3 DNA: TGTGCCAGCAGTTACGGGATAGGGGATGGTAATGAAAAACTGTTTTTT
CDR3 protein: CASSYGIGDGNEKLFF
D gene: NA
V gene: TRBV6-5
J gene: TRBJ1-4
clone size: few

CDR3 DNA: TGTGCCAGCAGCTTGAGGACGGGACAGGGAAGTTACGAGCAGTACTTC
CDR3 protein: CASSLRTGQGSYEQYF
D gene: TRBD1
V gene: TRBV7-2
J gene: TRBJ2-7
clone size: NA

CDR3 DNA: TGCGCCAGCAGCTCGGGACAGTTTGAGGAGCAGTACTTC
CDR3 protein: CASSSGQFEEQYF
D gene: TRBD1
V gene: TRBV5-1
J gene: TRBJ2-7
clone size: many

CDR3 DNA: TGCAGCGTTGTTCGTGGGACAGGGGGCTCTGGGGCCAACGTCCTGACTTTC
CDR3 protein: CSVVRGTGGSGANVLTF
D gene: TRBD1
V gene: TRBV29-1
J gene: TRBJ2-6
clone size: NA

CDR3 DNA: TGTGCCAGCAGCTTAGTCAGGACAGGGGGGGGAAAACTGTTTTTT
CDR3 protein: CASSLVRTGGGKLFF
D gene: TRBD1
V gene: TRBV7-8
J gene: TRBJ1-4
clone size: NA

CDR3 DNA: TGTGCCAGCAGCTTGGGAGCGGAACTCACAGATACGCAGTATTTT
CDR3 protein: CASSLGAELTDTQYF
D gene: NA
V gene: TRBV5-5
J gene: TRBJ2-3
clone size: NA

CDR3 DNA: TGTGCCAGCAGTTTAGCGCTCGAGGATACGCAGTATTTT
CDR3 protein: CASSLALEDTQYF
D gene: NA
V gene: TRBV12-3/TRBV12-4
J gene: TRBJ2-3
clone size: many

CDR3 DNA: TGTGCCAGCAGTCCCCAGGGGGGCAGGAACACTGAAGCTTTCTTT
CDR3 protein: CASSPQGGRNTEAFF
D gene: TRBD1
V gene: TRBV6-1
J gene: TRBJ1-1
clone size: NA

CDR3 DNA: TGTGCCAGCAGCTTACTCCCCCGGGGGACTGAGCAGTTCTTC
CDR3 protein: CASSLLPRGTEQFF
D gene: NA
V gene: TRBV7-7
J gene: TRBJ2-1
clone size: few

CDR3 DNA: TGCGCCAGCAGCAAAGGACTAGCGGGCTCGTACGAGCAGTACTTC
CDR3 protein: CASSKGLAGSYEQYF
D gene: TRBD2
V gene: TRBV5-1
J gene: TRBJ2-7
clone size: NA

CDR3 DNA: TGTGCCAGCAGCCTGACGGGACTAGCGGGGCTGACCAGCACAGATACGCAGTATTTT
CDR3 protein: CASSLTGLAGLTSTDTQYF
D gene: TRBD2
V gene: TRBV4-2
J gene: TRBJ2-3
clone size: NA

CDR3 DNA: TGTGCCAGCAGCCAAGATCACTCGACATCCCAGCCCCAGCATTTT
CDR3 protein: CASSQDHSTSQPQHF
D gene: NA
V gene: TRBV3-1
J gene: TRBJ1-5
clone size: few

CDR3 DNA: TGTGCCAGCAGCACCGCTTCACAGGGGCCGAGGGAGAGGGAGACCCAGTACTTC
CDR3 protein: CASSTASQGPRERETQYF
D gene: TRBD1
V gene: TRBV6-1
J gene: TRBJ2-5
clone size: few

CDR3 DNA: TGTGCCAGCAGTGATCCAGGAGATAGCAATCAGCCCCAGCATTTT
CDR3 protein: CASSDPGDSNQPQHF
D gene: NA
V gene: TRBV2
J gene: TRBJ1-5
clone size: few

CDR3 DNA: TGTGCCAGCGGCAAGGGGTCACGCTACGAGCAGTACTTC
CDR3 protein: CASGKGSRYEQYF
D gene: NA
V gene: TRBV7-3
J gene: TRBJ2-7
clone size: few

CDR3 DNA: TGTGCCAGCCTAAAAGACGGGACAGGGGGCACCGGGGAGCTGTTTTTT
CDR3 protein: CASLKDGTGGTGELFF
D gene: TRBD1
V gene: TRBV2
J gene: TRBJ2-2
clone size: NA